This is a list of T cell receptor beta chains from one sample in a study of blood T cell repertoires in COVID-19. Sequenced by immunoSEQ multiplex PCR; TCRdb stores in-frame clones only, minus some. The sample yields 110,000 to 150,000 clones, around 85% seen once. Sequencing was performed on peripheral blood. Every receptor here comes from a woman of 80 years or more with acute or convalescent COVID-19. Both conserved end residues are part of each CDR3. The D gene is left open where the match is weak. Only part of the rows carry a size: once, few, many, or a class if the clone is expanded.

d_call: -
v_call: TRBV6-5
clone_size: -
j_call: TRBJ1-2
cdr3_length: 16
cdr3_nt: TGTGCCAGCAGTTACTCCTTTCTGAGAAGCTTTTATGGCTACACCTTC
cdr3_aa: CASSYSFLRSFYGYTF

d_call: -
v_call: TRBV19
clone_size: once
j_call: TRBJ1-2
cdr3_length: 16
cdr3_nt: TGTGCCAGTAGTATTACTGGGGAGGGAGGAGGCTATGGCTACACCTTC
cdr3_aa: CASSITGEGGGYGYTF

d_call: -
v_call: TRBV30
clone_size: few
j_call: TRBJ1-6
cdr3_length: 14
cdr3_nt: TGTGCCTGGAGTGTACGCGGCAGAGGATCACCCCTCCACTTT
cdr3_aa: CAWSVRGRGSPLHF

d_call: -
v_call: TRBV5-1
clone_size: -
j_call: TRBJ1-2
cdr3_length: 14
cdr3_nt: TGCGCCAGCAGCTTGGACTTAATGCTGGGCGGCTACACCTTC
cdr3_aa: CASSLDLMLGGYTF

d_call: -
v_call: TRBV29-1
clone_size: -
j_call: TRBJ2-7
cdr3_length: 13
cdr3_nt: TGCAGCGCCCTTAGGACAGAGACCTACGAGCAGTACTTC
cdr3_aa: CSALRTETYEQYF

d_call: -
v_call: TRBV11-3
clone_size: -
j_call: TRBJ2-1
cdr3_length: 15
cdr3_nt: TGTGCCAGCAGCTTAGACCAGGACAGACACAATGAGCAGTTCTTC
cdr3_aa: CASSLDQDRHNEQFF

d_call: TRBD1
v_call: TRBV5-6
clone_size: -
j_call: TRBJ1-1
cdr3_length: 16
cdr3_nt: TGTGCCAGCAGCTTGGGTTTTCTTCCGGGACAGACTGAAGCTTTCTTT
cdr3_aa: CASSLGFLPGQTEAFF

d_call: TRBD1
v_call: TRBV7-9
clone_size: -
j_call: TRBJ1-3
cdr3_length: 15
cdr3_nt: TGTGCCAGCAGGCCCAAACAGGGGCGCGGAAACACCATATATTTT
cdr3_aa: CASRPKQGRGNTIYF

d_call: TRBD1
v_call: TRBV7-9
clone_size: -
j_call: TRBJ1-5
cdr3_length: 17
cdr3_nt: TGTGCCAGCAGCCTTTGGGACAGGGGGCTTAGCAATCAGCCCCAGCATTTT
cdr3_aa: CASSLWDRGLSNQPQHF

d_call: -
v_call: TRBV9
clone_size: -
j_call: TRBJ1-2
cdr3_length: 12
cdr3_nt: TGTGCCAGCTCCCGGGGGGCGCGGGGCTACACCTTC
cdr3_aa: CASSRGARGYTF

d_call: -
v_call: TRBV19
clone_size: few
j_call: TRBJ1-1
cdr3_length: 13
cdr3_nt: TGTGCCAGTAGTAGAACGGGTGACACTGAAGCTTTCTTT
cdr3_aa: CASSRTGDTEAFF

d_call: TRBD1
v_call: TRBV6-5
clone_size: once
j_call: TRBJ1-4
cdr3_length: 14
cdr3_nt: TGTGCCAGCAGTCGGACAGGGCGGAATGAAAAACTGTTTTTT
cdr3_aa: CASSRTGRNEKLFF

d_call: -
v_call: TRBV5-1
clone_size: -
j_call: TRBJ2-7
cdr3_length: 13
cdr3_nt: TGCGCCAGCAGCTCTGGACACCTATACGAGCAGTACTTC
cdr3_aa: CASSSGHLYEQYF

d_call: -
v_call: TRBV24-1
clone_size: -
j_call: TRBJ2-3
cdr3_length: 16
cdr3_nt: TGTGCCACCAGTGATCCCCGGAAAGGGGGCACAGATACGCAGTATTTT
cdr3_aa: CATSDPRKGGTDTQYF

d_call: TRBD1
v_call: TRBV30
clone_size: -
j_call: TRBJ2-1
cdr3_length: 18
cdr3_nt: TGTGCCTGGAGTGGTGGGACAGGGGGCCTAAGATCCTACAATGAGCAGTTCTTC
cdr3_aa: CAWSGGTGGLRSYNEQFF

d_call: -
v_call: TRBV6-1
clone_size: -
j_call: TRBJ1-2
cdr3_length: 16
cdr3_nt: TGTGCCAGCAGTGAATCTAGCAGGTGGTCTAACTATGGCTACACCTTC
cdr3_aa: CASSESSRWSNYGYTF

d_call: -
v_call: TRBV7-8
clone_size: -
j_call: TRBJ1-5
cdr3_length: 15
cdr3_nt: TGTGCCAGCAGCTCTCCCCCCGGGACTGTGGAGCCCCAGCATTTT
cdr3_aa: CASSSPPGTVEPQHF

d_call: -
v_call: TRBV19
clone_size: -
j_call: TRBJ1-5
cdr3_length: 14
cdr3_nt: TGTGCCAGTAGTATCTGGGGCCGGGGGCAGCCCCAGCATTTT
cdr3_aa: CASSIWGRGQPQHF

d_call: TRBD1
v_call: TRBV5-1
clone_size: once
j_call: TRBJ1-1
cdr3_length: 13
cdr3_nt: TGCGCCAGCAGCTATGACAGGGCCGCTGAAGCTTTCTTT
cdr3_aa: CASSYDRAAEAFF

d_call: -
v_call: TRBV19
clone_size: -
j_call: TRBJ1-1
cdr3_length: 16
cdr3_nt: TGTGCCAGTAGTATTTTTTGGGAGGGAGAAAACACTGAAGCTTTCTTT
cdr3_aa: CASSIFWEGENTEAFF

d_call: -
v_call: TRBV2
clone_size: -
j_call: TRBJ2-5
cdr3_length: 14
cdr3_nt: TGTGCCAGCAGTGATTCGGACAGCCGGCGGGCCCAGTACTTC
cdr3_aa: CASSDSDSRRAQYF

d_call: -
v_call: TRBV2
clone_size: -
j_call: TRBJ1-1
cdr3_length: 13
cdr3_nt: TGTGCCAGCAGTGGTGAGGGGGTCACTGAAGCTTTCTTT
cdr3_aa: CASSGEGVTEAFF

d_call: -
v_call: TRBV2
clone_size: few
j_call: TRBJ1-1
cdr3_length: 15
cdr3_nt: TGTGCCAGCAGTGAATCTCTCTTCACTACCACTGAAGCTTTCTTT
cdr3_aa: CASSESLFTTTEAFF

d_call: TRBD1
v_call: TRBV5-5
clone_size: -
j_call: TRBJ1-1
cdr3_length: 15
cdr3_nt: TGTGCCAGCAGCTTCTGGACAGGGGGGAACACTGAAGCTTTCTTT
cdr3_aa: CASSFWTGGNTEAFF

d_call: TRBD1
v_call: TRBV7-6
clone_size: -
j_call: TRBJ2-3
cdr3_length: 19
cdr3_nt: TGTGCCAGCAGCTTTTCACTTTACCAGGGACAGACTAGCACAGATACGCAGTATTTT
cdr3_aa: CASSFSLYQGQTSTDTQYF

d_call: TRBD1
v_call: TRBV3-1/TRBV3-2
clone_size: -
j_call: TRBJ2-2
cdr3_length: 14
cdr3_nt: TGTGCCAGCAGCGGACAGGTTTCAGGGGGGGAGCTGTTTTTT
cdr3_aa: CASSGQVSGGELFF

d_call: TRBD1
v_call: TRBV25-1
clone_size: -
j_call: TRBJ1-1
cdr3_length: 13
cdr3_nt: TGTGCCAGCAGTCGGACAGGGAGCACTGAAGCTTTCTTT
cdr3_aa: CASSRTGSTEAFF

d_call: -
v_call: TRBV3-1/TRBV3-2
clone_size: -
j_call: TRBJ2-3
cdr3_length: 14
cdr3_nt: TGTGCCAGCAGCCAAGAGATTGGGGGGTATACGCAGTATTTT
cdr3_aa: CASSQEIGGYTQYF

d_call: -
v_call: TRBV6-2/TRBV6-3
clone_size: few
j_call: TRBJ1-1
cdr3_length: 11
cdr3_nt: TGTGCCAGCAGTTACGGCCCCTCAGCTTTCTTT
cdr3_aa: CASSYGPSAFF

d_call: -
v_call: TRBV7-3
clone_size: -
j_call: TRBJ1-1
cdr3_length: 15
cdr3_nt: TGTGCCAGCAGCTTACTTGGGCAGATGAACACTGAAGCTTTCTTT
cdr3_aa: CASSLLGQMNTEAFF

d_call: -
v_call: TRBV7-2
clone_size: once
j_call: TRBJ1-2
cdr3_length: 13
cdr3_nt: TGTGCCAGCAGCTTACCAGGGGTGGGTGGCTACACCTTC
cdr3_aa: CASSLPGVGGYTF

d_call: TRBD1
v_call: TRBV19
clone_size: -
j_call: TRBJ1-3
cdr3_length: 20
cdr3_nt: TGTGCCAGTAGTATCCCGGACAGGGGCAGGCAGGGGTATCAAGGAAACACCATATATTTT
cdr3_aa: CASSIPDRGRQGYQGNTIYF

d_call: TRBD1
v_call: TRBV27
clone_size: -
j_call: TRBJ1-6
cdr3_length: 15
cdr3_nt: TGTGCCAGCAGTAGGGGACAGTTATATAATTCACCCCTCCACTTT
cdr3_aa: CASSRGQLYNSPLHF

d_call: -
v_call: TRBV7-8
clone_size: -
j_call: TRBJ1-6
cdr3_length: 13
cdr3_nt: TGTGCCAGCAGCTCGGTGTCCAATTCACCCCTCCACTTT
cdr3_aa: CASSSVSNSPLHF

d_call: -
v_call: TRBV7-3
clone_size: once
j_call: TRBJ2-2
cdr3_length: 15
cdr3_nt: TGTGCCAGTGGAGCAGGGTCGGTTAGATCCGGGGAGCTGTTTTTT
cdr3_aa: CASGAGSVRSGELFF

d_call: -
v_call: TRBV9
clone_size: -
j_call: TRBJ2-6
cdr3_length: 15
cdr3_nt: TGTGCCAGCAGCGTCGCGGGGGCGGGCGCCAACGTCCTGACTTTC
cdr3_aa: CASSVAGAGANVLTF

d_call: -
v_call: TRBV15
clone_size: -
j_call: TRBJ1-1
cdr3_length: 14
cdr3_nt: TGTGCCACCAGCAGAGATAGTGGGAACACTGAAGCTTTCTTT
cdr3_aa: CATSRDSGNTEAFF

d_call: -
v_call: TRBV3-1/TRBV3-2
clone_size: -
j_call: TRBJ1-4
cdr3_length: 13
cdr3_nt: TGTGCCAGCAGCCAAGCACGGGTGGAAAAACTGTTTTTT
cdr3_aa: CASSQARVEKLFF

d_call: TRBD2
v_call: TRBV4-1
clone_size: -
j_call: TRBJ2-1
cdr3_length: 13
cdr3_nt: TGCGCCAGCAGCCAAGATGGGAGGGATGAGCAGTTCTTC
cdr3_aa: CASSQDGRDEQFF

d_call: -
v_call: TRBV5-6
clone_size: -
j_call: TRBJ1-3
cdr3_length: 15
cdr3_nt: TGTGCCAGCAGCACAACCGGGGGACGACGAAACACCATATATTTT
cdr3_aa: CASSTTGGRRNTIYF